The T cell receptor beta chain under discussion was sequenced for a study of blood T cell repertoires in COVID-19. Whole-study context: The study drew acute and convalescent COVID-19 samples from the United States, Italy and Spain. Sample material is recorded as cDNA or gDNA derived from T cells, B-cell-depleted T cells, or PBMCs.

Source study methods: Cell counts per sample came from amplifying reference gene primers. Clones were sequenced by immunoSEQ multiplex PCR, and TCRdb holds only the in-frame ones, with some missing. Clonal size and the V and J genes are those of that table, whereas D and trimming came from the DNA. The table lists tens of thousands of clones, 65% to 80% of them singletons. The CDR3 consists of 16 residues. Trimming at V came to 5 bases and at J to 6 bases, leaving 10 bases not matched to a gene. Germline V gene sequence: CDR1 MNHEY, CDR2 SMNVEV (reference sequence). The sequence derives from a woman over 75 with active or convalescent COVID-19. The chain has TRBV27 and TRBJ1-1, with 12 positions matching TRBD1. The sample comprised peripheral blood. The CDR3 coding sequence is TGTGCCAGCAGTCCAGGGACAGGGGGCGGCAGGGCTGAAGCTTTCTTT. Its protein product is CASSPGTGGGRAEAFF.